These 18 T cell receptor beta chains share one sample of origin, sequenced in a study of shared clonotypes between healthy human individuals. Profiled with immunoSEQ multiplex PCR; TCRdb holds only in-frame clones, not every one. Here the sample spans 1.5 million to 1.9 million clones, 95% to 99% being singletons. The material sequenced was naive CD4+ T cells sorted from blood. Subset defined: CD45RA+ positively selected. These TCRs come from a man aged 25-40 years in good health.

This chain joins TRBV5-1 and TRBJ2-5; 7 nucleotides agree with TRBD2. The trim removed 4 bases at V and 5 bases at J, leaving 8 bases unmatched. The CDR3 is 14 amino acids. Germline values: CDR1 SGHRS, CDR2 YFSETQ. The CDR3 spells CASSIGLVGETQYF. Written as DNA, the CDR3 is TGCGCCAGCAGCATCGGACTAGTCGGGGAGACCCAGTACTTC. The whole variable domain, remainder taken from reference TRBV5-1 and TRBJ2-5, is KAGVTQTPRYLIKTRGQQVTLSCSPISGHRSVSWYQQTPGQGLQFLFEYFSETQRNKGNFPGRFSGRQFSNSRSEMNVSTLELGDSALYLCASSIGLVGETQYFGPGTRLLVL.

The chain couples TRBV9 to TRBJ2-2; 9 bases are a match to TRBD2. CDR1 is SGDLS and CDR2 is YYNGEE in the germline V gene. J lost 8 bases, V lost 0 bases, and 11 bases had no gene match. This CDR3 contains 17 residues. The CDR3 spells CASSVAGTSPKRGELFF. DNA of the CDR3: TGTGCCAGCAGCGTAGCCGGGACTAGCCCAAAGAGAGGGGAGCTGTTTTTT. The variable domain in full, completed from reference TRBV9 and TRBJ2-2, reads DSGVTQTPKHLITATGQRVTLRCSPRSGDLSVYWYQQSLDQGLQFLIQYYNGEERAKGNILERFSAQQFPDLHSELNLSSLELGDSALYFCASSVAGTSPKRGELFFGEGSRLTVL.

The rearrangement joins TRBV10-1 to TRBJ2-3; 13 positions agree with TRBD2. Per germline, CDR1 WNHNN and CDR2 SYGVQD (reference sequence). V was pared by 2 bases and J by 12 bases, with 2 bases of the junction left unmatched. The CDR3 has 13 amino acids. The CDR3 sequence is CASSETSGRDQYF. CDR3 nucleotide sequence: TGCGCCAGCAGTGAGACTAGCGGGAGGGATCAGTATTTT.

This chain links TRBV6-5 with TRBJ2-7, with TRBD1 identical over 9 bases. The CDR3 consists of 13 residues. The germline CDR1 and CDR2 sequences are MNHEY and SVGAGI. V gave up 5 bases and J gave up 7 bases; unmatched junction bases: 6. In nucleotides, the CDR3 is TGTGCCAGCAGTCAGACAGGGGGTCAAGAGCAGTACTTC. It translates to CASSQTGGQEQYF.

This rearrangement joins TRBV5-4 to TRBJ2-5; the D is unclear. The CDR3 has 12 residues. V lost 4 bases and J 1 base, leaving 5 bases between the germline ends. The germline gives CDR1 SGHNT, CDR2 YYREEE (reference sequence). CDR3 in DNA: TGTGCCAGCAGCCGAGTCCAAGAGACCCAGTACTTC. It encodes CASSRVQETQYF. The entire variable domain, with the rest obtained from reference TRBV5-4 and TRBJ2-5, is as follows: ETGVTQSPTHLIKTRGQQVTLRCSSQSGHNTVSWYQQALGQGPQFIFQYYREEENGRGNFPPRFSGLQFPNYSSELNVNALELDDSALYLCASSRVQETQYFGPGTRLLVL.

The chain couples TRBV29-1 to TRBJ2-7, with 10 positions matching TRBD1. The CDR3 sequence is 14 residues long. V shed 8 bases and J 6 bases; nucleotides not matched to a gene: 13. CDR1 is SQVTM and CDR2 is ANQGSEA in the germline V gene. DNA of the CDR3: TGCAGCATTAGGGACAGGGGAGGTTCGGGCGAGCAGTACTTC. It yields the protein CSIRDRGGSGEQYF.

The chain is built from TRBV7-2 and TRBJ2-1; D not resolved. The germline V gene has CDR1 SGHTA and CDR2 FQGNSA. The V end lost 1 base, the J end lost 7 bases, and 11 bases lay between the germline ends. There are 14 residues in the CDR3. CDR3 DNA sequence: TGTGCCAGCAGCTTAGAATACCTAGGTAATGAGCAGTTCTTC. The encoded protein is CASSLEYLGNEQFF.

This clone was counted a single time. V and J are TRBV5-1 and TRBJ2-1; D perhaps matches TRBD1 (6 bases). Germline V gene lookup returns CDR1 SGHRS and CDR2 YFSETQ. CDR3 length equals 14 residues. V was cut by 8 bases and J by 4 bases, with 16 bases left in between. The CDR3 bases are TGCGCCAGTAGCACAGGACAGCAATACAATGAGCAGTTCTTC. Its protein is CASSTGQQYNEQFF. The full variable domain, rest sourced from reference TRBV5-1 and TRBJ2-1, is KAGVTQTPRYLIKTRGQQVTLSCSPISGHRSVSWYQQTPGQGLQFLFEYFSETQRNKGNFPGRFSGRQFSNSRSEMNVSTLELGDSALYLCASSTGQQYNEQFFGPGTRLTVL.

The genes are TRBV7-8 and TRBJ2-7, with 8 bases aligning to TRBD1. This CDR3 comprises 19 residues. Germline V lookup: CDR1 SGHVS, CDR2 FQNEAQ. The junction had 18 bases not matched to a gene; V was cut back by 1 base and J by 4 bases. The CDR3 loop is CASSLVAGGRGRLVYEQYF. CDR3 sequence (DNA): TGTGCCAGCAGCTTAGTGGCAGGGGGCCGGGGGAGGCTGGTGTACGAGCAGTACTTC.

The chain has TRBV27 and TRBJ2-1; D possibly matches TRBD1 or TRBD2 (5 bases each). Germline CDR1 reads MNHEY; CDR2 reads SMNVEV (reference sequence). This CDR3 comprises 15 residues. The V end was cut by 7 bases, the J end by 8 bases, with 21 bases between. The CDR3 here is CASNRVRGRLHEQFF. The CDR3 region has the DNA TGTGCCAGCAACCGAGTACGGGGCCGACTCCATGAGCAGTTCTTC.

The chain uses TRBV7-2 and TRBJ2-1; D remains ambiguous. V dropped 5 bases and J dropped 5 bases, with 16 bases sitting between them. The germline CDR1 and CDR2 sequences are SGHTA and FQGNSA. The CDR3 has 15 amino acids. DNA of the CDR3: TGTGCCAGCAGCCCGTCTAAGCAGGTTAACAATGAGCAGTTCTTC. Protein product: CASSPSKQVNNEQFF.

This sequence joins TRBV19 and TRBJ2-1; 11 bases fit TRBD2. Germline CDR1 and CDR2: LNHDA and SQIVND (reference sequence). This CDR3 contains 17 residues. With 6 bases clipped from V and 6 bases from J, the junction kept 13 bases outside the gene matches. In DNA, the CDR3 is TGTGCCAGTAGCACTCGATTTAGCGGGAGGGCCTCCAATGAGCAGTTCTTC. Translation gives CASSTRFSGRASNEQFF.

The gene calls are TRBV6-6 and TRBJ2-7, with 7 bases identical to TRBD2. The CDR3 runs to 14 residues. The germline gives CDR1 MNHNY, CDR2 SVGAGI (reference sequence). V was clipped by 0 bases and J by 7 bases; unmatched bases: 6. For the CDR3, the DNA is TGTGCCAGCAGTTACTCAACATGGGGAGGGGAGCAGTACTTC. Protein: CASSYSTWGGEQYF.

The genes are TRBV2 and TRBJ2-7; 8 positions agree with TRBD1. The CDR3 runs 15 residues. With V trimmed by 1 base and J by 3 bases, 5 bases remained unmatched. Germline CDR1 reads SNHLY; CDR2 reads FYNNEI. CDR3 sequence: CASSEDRTGNYEQYF. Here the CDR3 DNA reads TGTGCCAGCAGTGAAGACAGGACAGGGAACTACGAGCAGTACTTC.

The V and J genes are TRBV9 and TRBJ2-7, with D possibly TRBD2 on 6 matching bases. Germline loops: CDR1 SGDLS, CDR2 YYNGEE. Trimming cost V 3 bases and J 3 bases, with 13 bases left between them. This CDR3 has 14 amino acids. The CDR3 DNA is TGTGCCAGCAGCGACAGCGGGCACCACTACGAGCAGTACTTC. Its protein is CASSDSGHHYEQYF.

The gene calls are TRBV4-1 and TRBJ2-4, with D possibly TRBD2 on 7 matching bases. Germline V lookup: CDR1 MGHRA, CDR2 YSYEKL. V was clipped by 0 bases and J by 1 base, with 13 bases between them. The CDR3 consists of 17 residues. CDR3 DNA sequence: TGCGCCAGCAGCCAAGAAGTAGGGAGGGGGGCCAAAAACATTCAGTACTTC. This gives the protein CASSQEVGRGAKNIQYF.

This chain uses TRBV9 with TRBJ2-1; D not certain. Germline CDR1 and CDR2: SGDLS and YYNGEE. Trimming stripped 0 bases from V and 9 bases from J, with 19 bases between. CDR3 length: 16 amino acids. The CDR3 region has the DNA TGTGCCAGCAGCGTAGTGGCGGTAGTAGTTCTTGGTGAGCAGTTCTTC. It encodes CASSVVAVVVLGEQFF.

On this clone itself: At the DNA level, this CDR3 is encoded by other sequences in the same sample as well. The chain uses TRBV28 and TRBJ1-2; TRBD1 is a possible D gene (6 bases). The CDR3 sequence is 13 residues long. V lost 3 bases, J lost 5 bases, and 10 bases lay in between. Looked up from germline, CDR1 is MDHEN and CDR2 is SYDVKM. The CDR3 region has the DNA TGTGCCAGCAGTTTCGGCAGGGGATATGGCTACACCTTC. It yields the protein CASSFGRGYGYTF.